This T cell receptor beta chain was recovered during a study of OX40 agonist ivuxolimab in advanced cancers. Looking at the study overall: The study reported partial responses in three patients: one hepatocellular carcinoma, two cutaneous melanoma. Study-level points and caveats: With doses of 0.1 to 3.0 mg/kg, CD4+ and CD8+ blood T cells had undergone clonal expansion by week 6. A proportion of nonresponders additionally exhibited low normalized T-cell clonal expansion.

The CDR3 sequence is 13 residues long. The V end lost 4 bases, the J end lost 1 base, and 10 bases lay between the germline ends. Germline V lookup: CDR1 SQVTM, CDR2 ANQGSEA. In regard to this clone: Its antigen remains unidentified.

Method: immunoSEQ multiplex PCR; TCRdb's copy keeps in-frame clones and lacks some. The table includes about 40,000 clones, roughly 91% detected once. The rearrangement joins TRBV29-1 to TRBJ1-2; D not resolved. The sequence was obtained from an adult with an advanced solid tumor such as melanoma, head and neck, liver or kidney cancer. Sample: CD4+ or CD8+ T cells sorted from blood, taken in a trial of the OX40 agonist ivuxolimab. The CDR3 sequence is CSVGGEVNYGYTF. The CDR3 DNA reads TGCAGCGTTGGGGGAGAAGTTAACTATGGCTACACCTTC.